The rows below give T cell receptor beta chains drawn from one sample of a study of blood T cell repertoires in COVID-19. Data came from immunoSEQ multiplex PCR; TCRdb stores just in-frame clones and leaves some out. The data contain some 140,000 clones, roughly 80% of them singletons. Sequenced sample: peripheral blood. These receptors originate from a man aged 80 or over with acute or convalescent COVID-19. Each CDR3 is given with its conserved first and last residue. D genes are given only for firm matches. Clone size is stated in some rows and not others, as once, few, many or a class when expanded.

j_call v_call d_call clone_size cdr3_length cdr3_nt cdr3_aa
TRBJ1-2 TRBV5-4 TRBD1 - 15 TGTGCCAGCAGCGGTCGACAGGGGGGGATCTATGGCTACACCTTC CASSGRQGGIYGYTF
TRBJ1-4 TRBV4-1 - - 16 TGCGCCAGCCGAGGCGCGTCAGCCGCAACTAATGAAAAACTGTTTTTT CASRGASAATNEKLFF
TRBJ1-4 TRBV28 - - 16 TGTGCCAGCAGCCCGCGGGGGGGTACTGGTAATGAAAAACTGTTTTTT CASSPRGGTGNEKLFF
TRBJ2-6 TRBV11-2 - - 17 TGTGCCAGCAGCTTAGTTGGCAGGGGAATTGGGGCCAACGTCCTGACTTTC CASSLVGRGIGANVLTF
TRBJ2-2 TRBV7-8 - - 14 TGTGCCAGCACTAGGCTATCTAACACCGGGGAGCTGTTTTTT CASTRLSNTGELFF
TRBJ1-6 TRBV18 TRBD1 few 16 TGTGCCAGCTCACGGGCGACAGGGAAAGAGTATTCACCCCTCCACTTT CASSRATGKEYSPLHF
TRBJ1-3 TRBV30 - medium-sized 12 TGTGCCGGAAGGGGTTCTGGAAACACCATATATTTT CAGRGSGNTIYF
TRBJ2-5 TRBV2 - - 13 TGTGCCAGCCTCAAGGGGGTTCGGGAGACCCAGTACTTC CASLKGVRETQYF
TRBJ2-5 TRBV18 - - 11 TGTGCCAGCTCACCAGAGGAGACCCAGTACTTC CASSPEETQYF
TRBJ2-7 TRBV9 - - 13 TGTGCCAGCAGCGGCGCCGGCAGGGCCGAGCAGTACTTC CASSGAGRAEQYF
TRBJ2-5 TRBV19 TRBD1 once 13 TGTGCCAGCACCGGGACAGGTGAAGAGACCCAGTACTTC CASTGTGEETQYF
TRBJ2-1 TRBV2 - few 15 TGTGCCAGCAGTGATGACGGGGGGCCCTACAATGAGCAGTTCTTC CASSDDGGPYNEQFF
TRBJ2-2 TRBV11-2 - - 15 TGTGCCAGCAGCTTAGCCATGGGAGGCACCGGGGAGCTGTTTTTT CASSLAMGGTGELFF
TRBJ1-6 TRBV15 TRBD1 - 16 TGTGCCACCAGCATGGGACTGGGACAGCCGAATTCACCCCTCCACTTT CATSMGLGQPNSPLHF
TRBJ1-2 TRBV27 - - 14 TGTGCCAGCAGTCCCCGTGGGCTACCCTATGGCTACACCTTC CASSPRGLPYGYTF
TRBJ2-5 TRBV11-2 TRBD1 once 16 TGTGCCAGCAGCCCCTGGACAGGGGCGGGCGTGGAGACCCAGTACTTC CASSPWTGAGVETQYF
TRBJ1-5 TRBV19 TRBD1 once 15 TGTGCCAGTAGTAGACAGGGGGCGGGAAATCAGCCCCAGCATTTT CASSRQGAGNQPQHF
TRBJ2-3 TRBV20-1 TRBD2 - 14 TGCAGTGCTAGTGCGGGGGTGACCACAGATACGCAGTATTTT CSASAGVTTDTQYF
TRBJ2-3 TRBV19 - - 13 TGTGCCAGTAGTATTGGCAGGGCAGATACGCAGTATTTT CASSIGRADTQYF
TRBJ2-1 TRBV11-2 TRBD2 - 19 TGTGCCAGCAGCTCCCGGCGTCCGCTAGCGGGGGGCGCCTACAATGAGCAGTTCTTC CASSSRRPLAGGAYNEQFF
TRBJ1-2 TRBV6-2/TRBV6-3 TRBD1 - 15 TGTGCCAGCAGTCCGAGATCCGGGACAGGTTATGGCTACACCTTC CASSPRSGTGYGYTF
TRBJ1-1 TRBV6-2/TRBV6-3 - once 11 TGTGCCAGCAGTACCCCGGGGAGAGCTTTCTTT CASSTPGRAFF
TRBJ1-2 TRBV3-1/TRBV3-2 - - 15 TGTGCCAGCAGCCTCGGGATCCCCGTCAGCGATGGCTACACCTTC CASSLGIPVSDGYTF
TRBJ1-2 TRBV18 TRBD1 - 14 TGTGCCAGCTCACCCGGGACAGGGGAGTATGGCTACACCTTC CASSPGTGEYGYTF
TRBJ2-5 TRBV19 TRBD1 once 15 TGTGCCAGTAGCCAACTAGGGACAGGGGAAGAGACCCAGTACTTC CASSQLGTGEETQYF
TRBJ1-1 TRBV19 TRBD1 - 14 TGTGCCAGTAGCACCGGGACAGGGGGGCCTGAAGCTTTCTTT CASSTGTGGPEAFF
TRBJ1-5 TRBV2 - - 15 TGTGCCAGCAGACAGGGATGGCTTGGCAATCAGCCCCAGCATTTT CASRQGWLGNQPQHF
TRBJ1-5 TRBV10-3 - - 14 TGTGCCATCAGTGAGTCGGTAGGGGTCCAGCCCCAGCATTTT CAISESVGVQPQHF
TRBJ2-7 TRBV11-2 TRBD1 - 14 TGTGCCAGCAGCTCGTCGACAGGGAGCTACGAGCAGTACTTC CASSSSTGSYEQYF
TRBJ1-2 TRBV7-9 - few 14 TGTGCCAGCAGCCCCGGGTACGATAACTATGGCTACACCTTC CASSPGYDNYGYTF
TRBJ1-2 TRBV27 - once 16 TGTGCCAGCAGTCCCCGAGGGTGGGGATACCTTTATGGCTACACCTTC CASSPRGWGYLYGYTF
TRBJ2-5 TRBV12-3/TRBV12-4 - once 11 TGTGCCAGCAGTAAGGGGGGGGAGCAGTACTTC CASSKGGEQYF
TRBJ1-1 TRBV2 - - 15 TGTGCCAGCAGTGAATCGGGTCTGGGGAACACTGAAGCTTTCTTT CASSESGLGNTEAFF
TRBJ1-1 TRBV19 TRBD1 - 16 TGTGCCAGTAGTTTGAGCAGGGGGCCCATGAACACTGAAGCTTTCTTT CASSLSRGPMNTEAFF
TRBJ2-3 TRBV6-5 - - 14 TGTGCCAGCAGCCGGACACCCCAGACAGATACGCAGTATTTT CASSRTPQTDTQYF
TRBJ1-2 TRBV7-8 TRBD1 - 15 TGTGCCAGCAGCCCGCCGGGACAGGGACGTTTCGGCTACACCTTC CASSPPGQGRFGYTF
TRBJ2-4 TRBV19 TRBD2 - 22 TGTGCCAGTAGTCCACGGGGGGGCTTAACGGCAGGGGTAATTATAGCCAAAAACATTCAGTACTTC CASSPRGGLTAGVIIAKNIQYF
TRBJ2-3 TRBV5-1 - - 15 TGCGCCAGCAAGACTCGCGCCTCTAGCACAGATACGCAGTATTTT CASKTRASSTDTQYF
TRBJ2-2 TRBV28 TRBD2 - 14 TGTGCCAGCAGTTTCTTCGGGGGGGACGGGGAGCTGTTTTTT CASSFFGGDGELFF
TRBJ2-7 TRBV6-2/TRBV6-3 - - 13 TGTGCCAGCAGTTACGGGGCCGCGCGGGAGCAGTACTTC CASSYGAAREQYF
TRBJ2-5 TRBV2 TRBD2 once 15 TGTGCCAGCTTTCCGAGCGGGGGGGCTTGGGAGACCCAGTACTTC CASFPSGGAWETQYF
TRBJ1-5 TRBV29-1 - few 13 TGCAGCGTAACACAGGGACGGGATCAGCCCCAGCATTTT CSVTQGRDQPQHF
TRBJ2-7 TRBV7-3 - - 12 TGTGCCAGCAGCTTAGGGGGCTCCGAGCAGTACTTC CASSLGGSEQYF
TRBJ1-1 TRBV7-3 - - 13 TGTGCCAGCAGCCGGAGTGGTGCGGCTGAAGCTTTCTTT CASSRSGAAEAFF
TRBJ1-1 TRBV7-8 - - 14 TGTGCCAGCAGCTCCTTGGACAGCAACACTGAAGCTTTCTTT CASSSLDSNTEAFF
TRBJ2-2 TRBV5-1 - - 15 TGCGCCAGCAGCAGAGGGGGGGCGAACACCGGGGAGCTGTTTTTT CASSRGGANTGELFF
TRBJ2-3 TRBV5-3 - - 14 TGTGCCAGAAGCTCTAGCCCACAGATAGATACGCAGTATTTT CARSSSPQIDTQYF
TRBJ2-5 TRBV9 - - 14 TGTGCCAGCAGCGTAGGACTCCTCCAAGAGACCCAGTACTTC CASSVGLLQETQYF
TRBJ1-1 TRBV6-5 - - 13 TGTGCCAGCAGTTACGGGGCAGGTTTTAAAGCTTTCTTT CASSYGAGFKAFF
TRBJ1-1 TRBV9 - - 16 TGTGCCAGCAGCCCCCGACAGGCAAACATGAACACTGAAGCTTTCTTT CASSPRQANMNTEAFF
TRBJ2-5 TRBV4-1 TRBD1 - 15 TGCGCCAGCAGCCAAGGTCCCGGGACAGGAGAGACCCAGTACTTC CASSQGPGTGETQYF
TRBJ1-5 TRBV7-8 - once 16 TGTGCCAGCAGCCCTCGGCGGCGGGGCGGCAATCAGCCCCAGCATTTT CASSPRRRGGNQPQHF
TRBJ1-1 TRBV28 TRBD1 - 15 TGTGCCAGCAGTGGCTGGGACAGCATGAACACTGAAGCTTTCTTT CASSGWDSMNTEAFF
TRBJ2-5 TRBV5-4 TRBD2 once 20 TGTGCCAGCAGCTTGTCATCCGGTGGGACTAGCGGGGGGCCGGCGAAGACCCAGTACTTC CASSLSSGGTSGGPAKTQYF
TRBJ1-1 TRBV6-5 - - 11 TGTGCCAGCATTCAGAACACTGAAGCTTTCTTT CASIQNTEAFF
TRBJ2-7 TRBV11-2 - - 15 TGTGCCAGCAGGCCAGGTTGGGGGCGGACCTACGAGCAGTACTTC CASRPGWGRTYEQYF
TRBJ1-2 TRBV24-1 - - 14 TGTGCCACCAGCGATAGAGCAGGCCTTGGTGGCTACACCTTC CATSDRAGLGGYTF
TRBJ2-1 TRBV6-1 - few 14 TGTGCCAGCAGTGAAAAGGGGCCCGTGGATGAGCAGTTCTTC CASSEKGPVDEQFF